The clone carrying this T cell receptor (beta chain) was seen more than once but under ten times. No antigen is known for it. The record originates from a study of T-cell memory formation after mild COVID-19. Study results and caveats: Contracting CD8+ clones were enriched in EMRA, CD4+ mainly in CM and EM. Some clones that responded were present in memory (sampled pre-infection), which suggests cross-reactive memory joined.

Germline CDR1 KGHDR, CDR2 SFDVKD. This CDR3 has 15 residues. V was clipped by 4 bases and J by 5 bases, with 14 bases between them. Using constant-segment primers, 5'RACE produced TCR alpha and TCR beta cDNA libraries carrying sample barcodes and UMIs. TCRdb processed the 5' RACE reads anew with MiXCR; each CDR3 protein has one entry. The sample consists of hundreds of thousands of distinct CDR3 sequences, around 22% of them appearing once. Sequencing was done on a sample of PBMCs or a T cell subset sorted from them (not recorded which). This clonotype originated in an adult woman who had mild COVID-19 (a few samples of this study predate the infection). Cell type and time point are not known. The chain carries TRBV24-1 and TRBJ2-1; perhaps D is TRBD1 or TRBD2 (5 bases each). As DNA, the CDR3 is TGTGCCACCAGTGAGCCCGGGACCATAGACAATGAGCAGTTCTTC. It is translated as CATSEPGTIDNEQFF.